The entry below describes one TCR beta chain. Its target is unknown. This could be a read error, since a much larger clone is one nucleotide away. Quantitative 5'-RACE with molecular barcodes generated TCR beta libraries. MiXCR was run by TCRdb on the 5' RACE reads, yielding one entry per CDR3 protein. This sample has roughly 250,000 distinct CDR3 sequences, with over 8.5% found just once. The data originate from a study of CD8 T cells in ankylosing spondylitis. Overall study results and limits: Typical of ankylosing spondylitis blood, it appeared, was a TCR beta motif of roughly eight highly homologous variants.

The CDR3 runs 15 residues. Germline CDR1 is SGHKS and CDR2 is YYEKEE (reference sequence). The sequencing input was blood, either unsorted or a sorted T cell fraction (not recorded which). This clonotype was sampled from a male donor with ankylosing spondylitis or in good health (not recorded which). The V and J genes are TRBV5-5 and TRBJ2-7; unclear D gene. The DNA of the CDR3 is TGTGCCAGCAGCTTGGCACCACCAGATCCCTACGAGCGGTACTTC. Protein product: CASSLAPPDPYERYF.